The rows below give T cell receptor beta chains drawn from one sample of a study of CD8 T cells in ankylosing spondylitis. TCRdb reanalysed the 5' RACE reads using MiXCR and keeps one entry per CDR3 protein. The data contain tens of thousands of distinct CDR3 sequences, 6.2% of them seen just once; the ten biggest clones take up roughly 4.8%. The sequenced sample consisted of synovial fluid, either unsorted or a sorted T cell fraction (not recorded which). Source of these receptors: a male donor with ankylosing spondylitis. CDR3s include the opening cysteine and the closing phenylalanine or tryptophan. The D gene is left open where the match is weak. Expanded clones get a size class; other rows say once, few or many, or leave the size out.

abundance: many; j_gene: TRBJ2-6; v_gene: TRBV7-2; d_gene: .; CDR3aa: CASSLAGVRSGANVLTF; CDR3nt: TGTGCCAGCAGCTTAGCAGGGGTCCGCTCTGGGGCCAACGTCCTGACTTTC
abundance: .; j_gene: TRBJ2-7; v_gene: TRBV7-6; d_gene: .; CDR3aa: CASSSRGFGDEQYF; CDR3nt: TGTGCCAGCAGCTCCAGGGGATTCGGCGACGAGCAGTACTTC
abundance: few; j_gene: TRBJ2-1; v_gene: TRBV19; d_gene: TRBD2; CDR3aa: CASSPRTSGAEQFF; CDR3nt: TGTGCCAGTAGTCCCCGGACTAGCGGCGCTGAGCAGTTCTTC
abundance: many; j_gene: TRBJ2-3; v_gene: TRBV10-3; d_gene: .; CDR3aa: CAIRAGNRETDTQYF; CDR3nt: TGTGCCATCAGAGCAGGGAATCGGGAAACAGATACGCAGTATTTT
abundance: many; j_gene: TRBJ2-2; v_gene: TRBV7-8; d_gene: .; CDR3aa: CASSVTRARDSGELFF; CDR3nt: TGTGCCAGCAGCGTAACCAGGGCGAGGGATTCCGGGGAGCTGTTTTTT
abundance: few; j_gene: TRBJ2-1; v_gene: TRBV20-1; d_gene: .; CDR3aa: CSGQGQYNEQFF; CDR3nt: TGCAGTGGGCAGGGACAATACAATGAGCAGTTCTTC
abundance: .; j_gene: TRBJ2-2; v_gene: TRBV6-4; d_gene: .; CDR3aa: CASSALGTPPGELFF; CDR3nt: TGTGCCAGCAGTGCTCTCGGGACACCTCCCGGGGAGCTGTTTTTT
abundance: few; j_gene: TRBJ2-2; v_gene: TRBV28; d_gene: .; CDR3aa: CASSGVATGELFF; CDR3nt: TGTGCCAGCAGTGGGGTGGCGACCGGGGAGCTGTTTTTT
abundance: few; j_gene: TRBJ2-1; v_gene: TRBV6-2/TRBV6-3; d_gene: TRBD2; CDR3aa: CASSSHSGHSYNEQFF; CDR3nt: TGTGCCAGCAGTTCTCATAGCGGGCACTCCTACAATGAGCAGTTCTTC
abundance: many; j_gene: TRBJ2-5; v_gene: TRBV5-1; d_gene: .; CDR3aa: CASSPGQVGGETQYF; CDR3nt: TGCGCCAGCAGCCCCGGACAGGTCGGAGGGGAGACCCAGTACTTC
abundance: many; j_gene: TRBJ1-4; v_gene: TRBV7-2; d_gene: TRBD1; CDR3aa: CASSPTGGEKLFF; CDR3nt: TGTGCCAGCAGCCCGACAGGGGGTGAAAAACTGTTTTTT
abundance: .; j_gene: TRBJ2-3; v_gene: TRBV7-3; d_gene: TRBD2; CDR3aa: CASSWGSGLDFTDTQYF; CDR3nt: TGTGCCAGCAGCTGGGGGTCCGGACTAGACTTCACAGATACGCAGTATTTT
abundance: many; j_gene: TRBJ2-2; v_gene: TRBV28; d_gene: TRBD2; CDR3aa: CASSFGLAGEIGAGELFF; CDR3nt: TGTGCCAGCAGTTTCGGACTAGCGGGAGAGATAGGGGCCGGGGAGCTGTTTTTT
abundance: many; j_gene: TRBJ2-1; v_gene: TRBV7-3; d_gene: TRBD1; CDR3aa: CASGRKQGFNEQFF; CDR3nt: TGTGCCAGCGGAAGAAAACAGGGGTTTAATGAGCAGTTCTTC
abundance: many; j_gene: TRBJ2-1; v_gene: TRBV6-1; d_gene: .; CDR3aa: CANGPGMREQFF; CDR3nt: TGTGCCAACGGACCAGGAATGCGGGAGCAGTTCTTC
abundance: many; j_gene: TRBJ2-7; v_gene: TRBV11-2; d_gene: TRBD2; CDR3aa: CASSFPGGPYEQYF; CDR3nt: TGTGCCAGCAGCTTTCCGGGAGGGCCGTACGAGCAGTACTTC
abundance: .; j_gene: TRBJ2-3; v_gene: TRBV13; d_gene: TRBD2; CDR3aa: CASSPTGLAGAETQYF; CDR3nt: TGTGCCAGCAGCCCTACGGGACTAGCGGGAGCTGAAACGCAGTATTTT
abundance: many; j_gene: TRBJ1-2; v_gene: TRBV20-1; d_gene: .; CDR3aa: CSARLPLEYGYTF; CDR3nt: TGCAGTGCTAGACTGCCGCTCGAATATGGCTACACCTTC
abundance: many; j_gene: TRBJ2-1; v_gene: TRBV3-1; d_gene: .; CDR3aa: CASSQDRHNEQFF; CDR3nt: TGTGCCAGCAGCCAAGATCGGCACAATGAGCAGTTCTTC
abundance: many; j_gene: TRBJ2-7; v_gene: TRBV5-8; d_gene: .; CDR3aa: CASSLRGALREQYF; CDR3nt: TGTGCCAGCAGCTTGAGAGGGGCCTTACGCGAGCAGTACTTC
abundance: many; j_gene: TRBJ1-1; v_gene: TRBV5-1; d_gene: .; CDR3aa: CASSLRAGEGTEAFF; CDR3nt: TGCGCCAGCAGCTTGCGCGCAGGGGAAGGCACTGAAGCTTTCTTT
abundance: many; j_gene: TRBJ2-3; v_gene: TRBV15; d_gene: TRBD2; CDR3aa: CATSRGGTSGKADTQYF; CDR3nt: TGTGCCACCAGCAGAGGAGGGACTAGCGGGAAGGCAGATACGCAGTATTTT
abundance: few; j_gene: TRBJ1-5; v_gene: TRBV28; d_gene: .; CDR3aa: CASSTGRGRPQHF; CDR3nt: TGTGCCAGCAGTACTGGCAGGGGCCGGCCCCAGCATTTT
abundance: many; j_gene: TRBJ2-7; v_gene: TRBV7-9; d_gene: TRBD2; CDR3aa: CASSVTSGSYEQYF; CDR3nt: TGTGCCAGCAGCGTGACTAGCGGTTCCTACGAGCAGTACTTC
abundance: many; j_gene: TRBJ2-3; v_gene: TRBV5-1; d_gene: TRBD2; CDR3aa: CASRGAGEIDTQYF; CDR3nt: TGCGCCAGCAGAGGAGCGGGGGAGATTGATACGCAGTATTTT
abundance: many; j_gene: TRBJ1-1; v_gene: TRBV9; d_gene: TRBD1; CDR3aa: CASSLRQGRMNTEAFF; CDR3nt: TGTGCCAGCAGCCTTCGACAGGGCAGGATGAACACTGAAGCTTTCTTT
abundance: .; j_gene: TRBJ2-5; v_gene: TRBV11-3; d_gene: .; CDR3aa: CASSSLRGETQYF; CDR3nt: TGTGCCAGCAGCTCCCTTAGGGGAGAGACCCAGTACTTC
abundance: many; j_gene: TRBJ2-3; v_gene: TRBV27; d_gene: .; CDR3aa: CASIASGTDTQYF; CDR3nt: TGTGCCAGCATCGCGTCGGGCACAGATACGCAGTATTTT
abundance: .; j_gene: TRBJ2-2; v_gene: TRBV6-2/TRBV6-3; d_gene: .; CDR3aa: CASSYSLFPVTSGELFF; CDR3nt: TGTGCCAGCAGTTACTCTTTATTCCCGGTTACGAGCGGGGAGCTGTTTTTT
abundance: few; j_gene: TRBJ1-2; v_gene: TRBV11-2; d_gene: .; CDR3aa: CASSLARGGYGYTF; CDR3nt: TGTGCCAGCAGCTTAGCCCGAGGGGGATACGGCTACACCTTC
abundance: many; j_gene: TRBJ2-3; v_gene: TRBV15; d_gene: .; CDR3aa: CATSREGSTDTQYF; CDR3nt: TGTGCCACCAGCAGAGAGGGGAGCACAGATACGCAGTATTTT
abundance: few; j_gene: TRBJ2-5; v_gene: TRBV3-1; d_gene: .; CDR3aa: CASSQDRGERETQYF; CDR3nt: TGTGCCAGCAGCCAAGATCGGGGAGAGAGAGAGACCCAGTACTTC
abundance: .; j_gene: TRBJ2-5; v_gene: TRBV29-1; d_gene: .; CDR3aa: CSVRQDRETQYF; CDR3nt: TGCAGCGTCCGACAGGACCGGGAGACCCAGTACTTC
abundance: many; j_gene: TRBJ2-5; v_gene: TRBV5-1; d_gene: .; CDR3aa: CASSWQPGGGGETQYF; CDR3nt: TGCGCCAGCAGCTGGCAACCGGGCGGAGGCGGCGAGACCCAGTACTTC
abundance: many; j_gene: TRBJ2-3; v_gene: TRBV20-1; d_gene: .; CDR3aa: CSASGDLYTDTQYF; CDR3nt: TGCAGTGCTAGTGGAGATCTCTACACAGATACGCAGTATTTT
abundance: many; j_gene: TRBJ1-2; v_gene: TRBV28; d_gene: .; CDR3aa: CASSFSDTGGYGYTF; CDR3nt: TGTGCCAGCAGTTTTTCGGACACCGGGGGATATGGCTACACCTTC
abundance: many; j_gene: TRBJ2-1; v_gene: TRBV20-1; d_gene: .; CDR3aa: CSAYGPGPGDEQFF; CDR3nt: TGCAGTGCTTACGGGCCCGGCCCTGGCGATGAGCAGTTCTTC
abundance: few; j_gene: TRBJ2-3; v_gene: TRBV4-1; d_gene: TRBD2; CDR3aa: CASRSGRALEGDTQYF; CDR3nt: TGCGCCAGCAGGAGCGGGAGGGCCTTGGAAGGAGATACGCAGTATTTT
abundance: many; j_gene: TRBJ2-1; v_gene: TRBV30; d_gene: TRBD2; CDR3aa: CAWGLAGGPYNEQFF; CDR3nt: TGTGCCTGGGGCCTAGCGGGAGGGCCTTACAATGAGCAGTTCTTC
abundance: few; j_gene: TRBJ1-3; v_gene: TRBV12-3/TRBV12-4; d_gene: .; CDR3aa: CASSALAGNTIYF; CDR3nt: TGTGCCAGCAGTGCCCTAGCCGGAAACACCATATATTTT
abundance: many; j_gene: TRBJ2-1; v_gene: TRBV13; d_gene: .; CDR3aa: CASSPSGGYEQFF; CDR3nt: TGTGCCAGCAGCCCATCGGGCGGCTATGAGCAGTTCTTC
abundance: few; j_gene: TRBJ1-1; v_gene: TRBV12-3/TRBV12-4; d_gene: .; CDR3aa: CASSHREENTEAFF; CDR3nt: TGTGCCAGTAGCCACAGGGAGGAGAACACTGAAGCTTTCTTT
abundance: many; j_gene: TRBJ2-2; v_gene: TRBV29-1; d_gene: .; CDR3aa: CSVEKGAGELFF; CDR3nt: TGCAGCGTTGAGAAAGGGGCCGGGGAGCTGTTTTTT
abundance: many; j_gene: TRBJ1-5; v_gene: TRBV20-1; d_gene: TRBD1; CDR3aa: CSAQDRGNQPQHF; CDR3nt: TGCAGTGCCCAGGACAGGGGCAATCAGCCCCAGCATTTT
abundance: many; j_gene: TRBJ2-7; v_gene: TRBV20-1; d_gene: .; CDR3aa: CSAPTFRQESYEQYF; CDR3nt: TGCAGTGCCCCCACATTCCGACAGGAATCCTACGAGCAGTACTTC
abundance: few; j_gene: TRBJ2-2; v_gene: TRBV7-9; d_gene: TRBD2; CDR3aa: CASSFGGGDTGELFF; CDR3nt: TGTGCCAGCAGCTTCGGGGGGGGCGATACCGGGGAGCTGTTTTTT
abundance: many; j_gene: TRBJ1-2; v_gene: TRBV6-5; d_gene: .; CDR3aa: CASSYSAQGSNYGYTF; CDR3nt: TGTGCCAGCAGTTACTCGGCGCAGGGGTCGAACTATGGCTACACCTTC
abundance: .; j_gene: TRBJ2-7; v_gene: TRBV5-1; d_gene: .; CDR3aa: CASSLWAGSSYEQYF; CDR3nt: TGCGCCAGCAGCTTGTGGGCGGGGAGCTCCTACGAGCAGTACTTC
abundance: many; j_gene: TRBJ2-3; v_gene: TRBV5-1; d_gene: .; CDR3aa: CASSLEGQRTDTQYF; CDR3nt: TGCGCCAGCAGCTTGGAGGGACAACGCACAGATACGCAGTATTTT
abundance: many; j_gene: TRBJ2-1; v_gene: TRBV5-1; d_gene: .; CDR3aa: CASSSGVGGAYNEQFF; CDR3nt: TGCGCCAGCAGCTCAGGGGTGGGGGGCGCCTACAATGAGCAGTTCTTC
abundance: .; j_gene: TRBJ2-2; v_gene: TRBV6-5; d_gene: TRBD2; CDR3aa: CASSYPQAGATGELFF; CDR3nt: TGTGCCAGCAGTTACCCACAAGCGGGAGCGACCGGGGAGCTGTTTTTT
abundance: many; j_gene: TRBJ1-2; v_gene: TRBV6-1; d_gene: TRBD1; CDR3aa: CASKTGESRGYTF; CDR3nt: TGTGCCAGCAAGACAGGGGAATCTCGTGGCTACACCTTC
abundance: few; j_gene: TRBJ2-5; v_gene: TRBV5-6; d_gene: TRBD1; CDR3aa: CASSFTGEKTQYF; CDR3nt: TGTGCCAGCAGCTTCACAGGGGAGAAGACCCAGTACTTC